This T cell receptor beta chain is from a study of regulatory T cells in long-lasting Graves disease. Arm-PCR with iRepertoire HTBI primers amplified the CDR3 regions for these TCR beta libraries. TCRdb used MiXCR to reprocess the multiplex PCR reads, holding one entry per CDR3 protein. This sample carries some 500,000 distinct CDR3 sequences, 15% to 20% of them seen once, and the ten largest clones take 25%. Time point described: newly diagnosed GD, antithyroid drugs for less than 3 months. Isolated PBMC RNA provided the starting material for the TCR library. The CDR3 length is 15 residues. After removal of 5 bases from V and 0 bases from J, the junction contained 4 bases not matched to a gene. From germline, CDR1 is SEHNR and CDR2 FQNEAQ (reference sequence). The data were also submitted as part of a second study, on T cells in Graves' hyperthyroidism and ophthalmopathy. This second study notes: It was uncontrolled infection, other autoimmune disease, pregnancy or lactation that excluded patients. A set of HTBI primers served as the primers for a first-round RT-PCR of the TCR CDR3. Ophthalmopathy was predicted by the model a median of roughly 6 months ahead of onset.

This TCR was recovered from a woman aged 35-65 years with Graves disease. The source material was peripheral blood mononuclear cells (PBMCs), sampled at new diagnosis, from a patient treated with antithyroid drugs. The chain couples TRBV7-9 to TRBJ1-3; TRBD1 aligns across 7 bases. This chain's CDR3 is CASSPQGNSGNTIYF. Written as DNA, the CDR3 is TGTGCCAGCAGCCCACAGGGGAACTCTGGAAACACCATATATTTT.